These 11 T cell receptor beta chains were all obtained from the same sample, sequenced in a study of low-dose radiotherapy and immunotherapy resistance in tumors. Noted time point: before trial treatment. TRAV and TRBV primers primed cDNA for both TCRalpha and TCRbeta. A roughly 20-cycle PCR with a constant-region primer and V-primer adapter amplified TCRs. Using its own MiXCR run on the reads, TCRdb lists one record per CDR3 protein. This table holds tens of thousands of distinct CDR3 sequences, about a third found once. This material consisted of PBMCs, taken before treatment. These TCRs come from a female donor with ovarian cancer.

Comment on this clonotype: A junction end diverges from the germline sequence, so it may reflect a read error. The chain is built from TRBV12-3 or TRBV12-4 and TRBJ1-1, with D maybe TRBD1 (6 bases). The CDR3 loop spans 14 amino acids. In DNA, the CDR3 is TGTGCCAGCAGTGGACCCCAAGGGGGGACTGAAGTTTACTTT. This encodes CASSGPQGGTEVYF.

This clonotype was counted ten times or more. Because the CDR3's place on the DNA is in doubt, the DNA is left out and the CDR3 is given as listed by TCRdb. This chain connects TRBV6-2 or TRBV6-3 to TRBJ2-7; whether TRBD1, the table's D call, matches the DNA was not checked. Including both end residues, the CDR3 is 15 amino acids long. CDR1 is MNHEY, CDR2 SVGEGT, per germline. The CDR3 spells CASSTSGPSSYEQYF.

The rearrangement joins TRBV19 to TRBJ2-1; TRBD2 matches 7 bases. The junction had 2 bases not matched to a gene; V was cut back by 3 bases and J by 3 bases. The CDR3 contains 14 residues. Germline V gene lookup returns CDR1 LNHDA and CDR2 SQIVND (reference sequence). The CDR3 region has the DNA TGTGCCAGTAGTATTGCGGGGGTCTACAATGAGCAGTTCTTC. Encoded protein: CASSIAGVYNEQFF. The complete variable domain, with remaining parts taken from reference TRBV19 and TRBJ2-1, reads DGGITQSPKYLFRKEGQNVTLSCEQNLNHDAMYWYRQDPGQGLRLIYYSQIVNDFQKGDIAEGYSVSREKKESFPLTVTSAQKNPTAFYLCASSIAGVYNEQFFGPGTRLTVL.

This clonotype was found once. This sequence joins TRBV19 and TRBJ1-5; 7 positions match TRBD1. V lost 7 bases to trimming and J lost 6 bases; unmatched junction nucleotides: 12. CDR1 and CDR2 (germline): LNHDA, SQIVND (reference sequence). The CDR3 loop spans 15 amino acids. CDR3 sequence reads: CASIAGGGEGQPQHF. In DNA form, the CDR3 reads TGTGCCAGTATCGCCGGAGGGGGCGAGGGTCAGCCCCAGCATTTT. Using reference TRBV19 and TRBJ1-5 for the parts outside the CDR3, the full variable domain is DGGITQSPKYLFRKEGQNVTLSCEQNLNHDAMYWYRQDPGQGLRLIYYSQIVNDFQKGDIAEGYSVSREKKESFPLTVTSAQKNPTAFYLCASIAGGGEGQPQHFGDGTRLSIL.

About this clonotype: This sequence is one base from a far larger clone and is likely a read error. The chain links TRBV28 to TRBJ2-1, with TRBD1 matching over 8 bases. The CDR3 totals 13 residues. V dropped 7 bases and J dropped 10; count of bases not matched to a gene: 9. The germline V gene has CDR1 MDHEN and CDR2 SYDVKM. CDR3 nucleotides: TGTGCCAGCAAACAGGGGGGTGTCGGCGAGCAGTTCTTC. Amino acid sequence: CASKQGGVGEQFF.

CDR3 protein: CASSSGQGADTQYF. CDR3 DNA sequence: TGTGCCAGCAGCTCGGGACAGGGGGCGGATACGCAGTATTTT. The chain recombines TRBV5-4 with TRBJ2-3; TRBD1 matches at 12 bases. The V gene's germline CDR1 is SGHNT and CDR2 YYREEE (reference sequence). V trimming: 3 bases; J trimming: 6 bases; junction bases outside the gene matches: 2. This CDR3 is built from 14 residues.

Notes on this clonotype: A read error is likely here: a far larger clone is one base away. The chain employs TRBV7-2 and TRBJ2-1, with 11 bases identical to TRBD1. Losses at the gene ends were 2 bases for V and 13 bases for J; bases not matched to a gene: 10. CDR3 length: 15 residues. Germline V lookup: CDR1 SGHTA, CDR2 FQGNSA. CDR3 amino acids: CASSLLGQGGETQFF. CDR3 nucleotide sequence: TGTGCCAGCAGCTTACTGGGACAGGGGGGCGAGACCCAGTTCTTC. Drawing the rest from reference TRBV7-2 and TRBJ2-1, the complete variable domain is GAGVSQSPSNKVTEKGKDVELRCDPISGHTALYWYRQSLGQGLEFLIYFQGNSAPDKSGLPSDRFSAERTGGSVSTLTIQRTQQEDSAVYLCASSLLGQGGETQFFGPGTRLTVL.

This clonotype was observed many times. The rearrangement links TRBV6-1 to TRBJ2-6, with D perhaps assigned TRBD1 or TRBD2 (5 bases each). Germline V lookup: CDR1 MNHNS, CDR2 SASEGT. This CDR3 is built from 17 residues. Trimming left V 7 bases short and J 1 base short, with 17 bases between. CDR3 sequence: CASTPARGLSGANVLTF. CDR3 bases: TGTGCCAGCACTCCGGCCCGGGGCCTTTCTGGGGCCAACGTCCTGACTTTC.

As concerns this clonotype: The likely explanation is a read error, given a far larger clone one base away. The J gene is TRBJ2-1, the V gene TRBV5-6; unclear D gene. The CDR3 extends over 13 amino acids. V was pared by 6 bases and J by 10 bases, with 17 bases between. Per germline, CDR1 SGHDT and CDR2 YYEEEE. For the CDR3, the DNA is TGTGCCAGCACCCTCCCCAGCTCCTACGAGCAGTTCTTC. Residues: CASTLPSSYEQFF.

This clonotype was seen at least ten times. V and J are TRBV29-1 and TRBJ1-5; the match to TRBD1 covers 7 bases. Germline V gene sequence: CDR1 SQVTM, CDR2 ANQGSEA. The CDR3 loop spans 14 amino acids. With V trimmed by 4 bases and J by 1 base, 4 bases remained unmatched. In nucleotides, the CDR3 is TGCAGCGTTGGGGAGACAGGGAGCAATCAGCCCCAGCATTTT. Its translation is CSVGETGSNQPQHF.

In its sample, this clonotype was seen many times. V is TRBV7-9 and J is TRBJ2-7; a possible D gene is TRBD1 (5 bases). Trimming left V 5 bases short and J 6 bases short, with 17 bases between. Germline V gives CDR1 SEHNR, CDR2 FQNEAQ (reference sequence). The CDR3 totals 14 residues. CDR3 in amino acids: CASSLTEDPGEQYF. In DNA form, the CDR3 reads TGTGCCAGCAGCCTGACAGAGGACCCGGGCGAGCAGTACTTC.